The 27 T cell receptor beta chains in this list originate from one sample, sequenced in a study of T cell responses to AZD1222 COVID-19 vaccine. The table came from immunoSEQ multiplex PCR; TCRdb's copy has only in-frame clones and leaves some out. The profile covers around 150,000 clones, with 85% to 95% appearing a single time and around 6.5% taken by the ten largest. The sample was peripheral blood, taken 28 days after the second AZD1222 dose. The receptors derive from an adult who received the AZD1222 COVID-19 vaccine.

CDR3 sequence reads: CASSLAGGDTEAFF. In DNA, the CDR3 is TGCGCCAGCAGCCTCGCAGGGGGGGATACTGAAGCTTTCTTT. The V gene is TRBV5-1, the J gene TRBJ1-1; 7 nucleotides match TRBD1. V gave up 4 bases and J gave up 5 bases; unmatched junction bases: 8. CDR3 length: 14 residues. CDR1 is SGHRS and CDR2 is YFSETQ in the germline V gene. Variable domain in full (rest from reference TRBV5-1 and TRBJ1-1): KAGVTQTPRYLIKTRGQQVTLSCSPISGHRSVSWYQQTPGQGLQFLFEYFSETQRNKGNFPGRFSGRQFSNSRSEMNVSTLELGDSALYLCASSLAGGDTEAFFGQGTRLTVV.

The chain uses TRBV7-2 and TRBJ1-1; D uncertain. V lost 4 bases, J lost 1 base, and 10 bases lay in between. This CDR3 is 14 amino acids long. Germline loops: CDR1 SGHTA, CDR2 FQGNSA. The chain's CDR3 is CASSSSEANTEAFF. In nucleotides, the CDR3 is TGTGCCAGCAGCTCCTCGGAGGCGAACACTGAAGCTTTCTTT.

This chain uses TRBV10-3 with TRBJ1-5; D remains unclear. Between the trimmed V and J ends, which lost 3 bases and 5 bases, there was a span of 8 bases. Germline V CDR1 and CDR2: ENHRY, SYGVKD. This CDR3 has 13 amino acids. The CDR3 reads CAISENSDQPQHF. The CDR3 DNA reads TGTGCCATCAGTGAAAACAGCGATCAGCCCCAGCATTTT.

This chain uses TRBV13 with TRBJ2-7, with D possibly matching TRBD2 (6 bases). Trimming shortened V by 3 bases and J by 0 bases, and 9 bases separated the two germline ends. Germline CDR1 reads PRHDT; CDR2 reads FYEKMQ (reference sequence). CDR3 size: 14 residues. This CDR3 is CASSFGGGSYEQYF. The CDR3 nucleotides read TGTGCCAGCAGCTTCGGGGGAGGCTCCTACGAGCAGTACTTC.

The chain couples TRBV7-3 to TRBJ2-2; 10 bases align to TRBD2. The V gene's germline CDR1 is SGHTA and CDR2 FQGTGA. The CDR3 extends over 18 amino acids. V lost 5 bases and J lost 3; bases outside the gene matches: 12. CDR3 residues: CASSADTSGVPHTGELFF. CDR3 bases: TGTGCCAGCAGCGCAGATACTAGCGGGGTTCCGCACACCGGGGAGCTGTTTTTT.

This clone was detected only a few times. The J gene is TRBJ1-1, the V gene TRBV27, with a possible D match to TRBD1 (5 bases). V was pared by 5 bases and J by 5 bases, with 18 bases between. This CDR3 is 15 amino acids long. Germline assignment: CDR1 MNHEY and CDR2 SMNVEV (reference sequence). The CDR3 reads CASSKPGPLGTEAFF. The CDR3 region has the DNA TGTGCCAGCAGTAAGCCGGGACCGCTAGGGACTGAAGCTTTCTTT.

This rearrangement joins TRBV19 to TRBJ1-5; 7 bases match TRBD1. This CDR3 has 15 amino acids. Germline CDR1 is LNHDA and CDR2 is SQIVND (reference sequence). Unmatched junction bases numbered 7, after V lost 2 bases and J lost 6 bases. The CDR3 protein is CASSITGARGQPQHF. CDR3 sequence (DNA): TGTGCCAGTAGTATAACAGGGGCAAGGGGTCAGCCCCAGCATTTT.

This chain links TRBV21-1 with TRBJ2-7; the table gives TRBD1 as D, unverified against the DNA. TRBV21-1 is labeled a pseudogene. This CDR3 has 15 residues. CDR3 sequence: CASSSGQGGIYEQYF. The CDR3 DNA follows: TGTGCCAGCAGCAGCGGACAGGGTGGAATCTACGAGCAGTACTTC.

V and J are TRBV2 and TRBJ1-6; D unresolved. The CDR3 sequence is 15 residues long. CDR1 is SNHLY, CDR2 FYNNEI, per germline. V was clipped by 5 bases and J by 1 base, with 9 bases between them. The CDR3: CASSTQGSYNSPLHF. CDR3 DNA sequence: TGTGCCAGCAGTACCCAAGGATCCTATAATTCACCCCTCCACTTT.

The chain combines TRBV12-1 with TRBJ2-5; no DNA check was done on the table's D call, TRBD2. TRBV12-1 is labeled a pseudogene. CDR3 size: 14 residues. DNA of the CDR3: TGTGCCAGCAGCCCTCGTGAGGAGGAGGAGACCCAGTACTTC. Encoded protein: CASSPREEEETQYF.

This clone was detected only a few times. The CDR3 here is CASSLVRDTEAFF. The CDR3 nucleotides are TGTGCCAGCAGCTTGGTCAGGGACACTGAAGCTTTCTTT. The chain links TRBV7-9 to TRBJ1-1, with D possibly matching TRBD1 (5 bases). CDR3 size: 13 residues. Trimming removed 3 bases at V and 3 bases at J, with 8 bases between. The germline V gene has CDR1 SEHNR and CDR2 FQNEAQ (reference sequence).

V and J are TRBV7-6 and TRBJ1-6, with D maybe TRBD1 (5 bases). The V end was cut by 1 base, the J end by 10 bases, with 14 bases between. The germline CDR1 and CDR2 sequences are SGHVS and FNYEAQ. The CDR3 has 15 amino acids. The CDR3 DNA is TGTGCCAGCAGCTTAGTTGGGCCGGGGGGGTCACCCCTCCACTTT. Its protein product is CASSLVGPGGSPLHF.

This chain connects TRBV4-1 to TRBJ1-1, with a possible D match to TRBD1 (6 bases). The CDR3 length is 12 residues. Germline V gene sequence: CDR1 MGHRA, CDR2 YSYEKL. V lost 4 bases, J lost 5 bases, and 8 bases lay in between. The CDR3: CASSPGTTEAFF. The CDR3 DNA follows: TGCGCCAGCAGCCCAGGGACAACTGAAGCTTTCTTT.

This clone was observed once. V is TRBV13 and J is TRBJ1-1; D is uncertain. Per the germline V gene, CDR1 is PRHDT and CDR2 is FYEKMQ (reference sequence). Trimming pared 5 bases from V and 4 bases from J, leaving 17 bases between. This CDR3 is 15 amino acids long. The chain's CDR3 is CASSITGVTGTEAFF. The DNA of the CDR3 is TGTGCCAGCAGCATAACCGGGGTTACGGGCACTGAAGCTTTCTTT.

The chain uses TRBV28 and TRBJ1-2; 9 nucleotides match TRBD1. The CDR3 is 13 amino acids. The germline CDR1 and CDR2 sequences are MDHEN and SYDVKM. The V gene end was trimmed by 1 base and the J gene end by 7 bases; junction bases not matched to a gene: 1. CDR3 in amino acids: CASSLSGQGGYTF. CDR3 sequence (DNA): TGTGCCAGCAGTTTATCGGGACAGGGTGGCTACACCTTC.

V is TRBV27 and J is TRBJ1-1; unclear D gene. This CDR3 spans 13 amino acids. Germline values: CDR1 MNHEY, CDR2 SMNVEV (reference sequence). V was trimmed by 7 bases and J by 8 bases, leaving 17 bases between them. The CDR3 sequence is CASKKGSLGEAFF. DNA for the CDR3: TGTGCCAGCAAAAAAGGCAGCCTGGGGGAAGCTTTCTTT.

V usage is TRBV7-3 and J usage is TRBJ2-1; the D gene is possibly TRBD2 (5 bases). From germline, CDR1 is SGHTA and CDR2 FQGTGA. The V end was cut by 0 bases, the J end by 1 base, with 7 bases between. The CDR3 totals 15 residues. DNA for the CDR3: TGTGCCAGCAGCTTAACCACGGGGTCCTACAATGAGCAGTTCTTC. It translates to CASSLTTGSYNEQFF.

The chain uses TRBV6-5 and TRBJ1-1, with D unclear. Trimming removed 0 bases from V and 7 bases from J, with 6 bases in between. Germline V lookup: CDR1 MNHEY, CDR2 SVGAGI. The CDR3 has 12 residues. The CDR3 nucleotides are TGTGCCAGCAGTTACTCTCGGAGTGAAGCTTTCTTT. This translates into CASSYSRSEAFF.

The rearrangement joins TRBV18 to TRBJ2-7; D may be TRBD1 or TRBD2 (5 bases each). The CDR3 has 15 amino acids. V lost 1 base and J lost 3, with 13 bases in between. CDR1 and CDR2 (germline): KGHSH, LQKENI. The CDR3 here is CASSPQGRANYEQYF. CDR3 nucleotides: TGTGCCAGCTCACCACAGGGACGGGCAAACTACGAGCAGTACTTC.

The chain uses TRBV7-2 and TRBJ1-4, with 9 bases identical to TRBD1. CDR3 length: 17 residues. Germline loops: CDR1 SGHTA, CDR2 FQGNSA. J gave up 0 bases and V 5 bases, and 7 bases lay outside the gene matches. CDR3 loop: CASSLGTGWATNEKLFF. CDR3 nucleotide sequence: TGTGCCAGCAGCCTTGGGACAGGGTGGGCAACTAATGAAAAACTGTTTTTT.

The CDR3 sequence: CASARLTQSTQYF. In DNA form, the CDR3 reads TGTGCCAGTGCCAGACTTACCCAGTCTACGCAGTATTTT. This chain connects TRBV12-3 or TRBV12-4 to TRBJ2-3; D is uncertain. V lost 9 bases to trimming and J lost 8 bases, with 18 bases between them. The CDR3 is made up of 13 amino acids.

CDR3 sequence: CSVRSFYEQYF. The DNA of the CDR3 is TGCAGCGTTAGGTCTTTCTACGAGCAGTACTTC. The rearrangement links TRBV29-1 to TRBJ2-7, with unresolved D. Per germline, CDR1 SQVTM and CDR2 ANQGSEA. V lost 5 bases and J 3 bases, leaving 8 bases between the germline ends. This CDR3 region has 11 residues.

The chain links TRBV30 to TRBJ2-6; TRBD2 is a possible D gene (6 bases). This CDR3 contains 15 residues. Trimming cost V 2 bases and J 3 bases, with 11 bases left between them. Per germline, CDR1 GTSNPN and CDR2 SVGIG (reference sequence). The CDR3 DNA reads as TGTGCCTGGAGTTGGGGAGGTGGTGGGGCCAACGTCCTGACTTTC. Translated: CAWSWGGGGANVLTF.

V usage is TRBV19 and J usage is TRBJ1-1, with D perhaps TRBD1 (5 bases). The germline V gene has CDR1 LNHDA and CDR2 SQIVND (reference sequence). V shed 3 bases and J shed 8 bases, with 13 bases lying between them. CDR3 length equals 13 residues. The CDR3 reads CASSMNGGLEAFF. CDR3 bases: TGTGCCAGTAGTATGAATGGGGGGTTAGAAGCTTTCTTT.

This clone was observed once. The rearrangement uses TRBV7-8 and TRBJ2-7, with TRBD1 matching 7 bases. Germline lookup yields CDR1 SGHVS and CDR2 FQNEAQ. The CDR3 is 15 amino acids. Losses at the gene ends were 5 bases for V and 3 bases for J; bases not matched to a gene: 10. Here the CDR3 DNA reads TGTGCCAGCAGCCGACAGGGCCTAATCGGCTACGAGCAGTACTTC. Protein product: CASSRQGLIGYEQYF.

This CDR3 is CSALGIETQYF. DNA of the CDR3: TGCAGTGCCCTCGGGATAGAGACCCAGTACTTC. This chain uses TRBV20-1 with TRBJ2-5, with D maybe TRBD2 (5 bases). The CDR3 is 11 amino acids. The V and J ends lost 6 bases and 4 bases respectively, with 9 bases between them. Germline lookup yields CDR1 DFQATT and CDR2 SNEGSKA (reference sequence).

V gene TRBV6-5 combines with J gene TRBJ1-2; D ambiguous. The CDR3 has 14 residues. Germline CDR1 is MNHEY and CDR2 is SVGAGI. The CDR3 nucleotides read TGTGCGGCCCGAGCCGGAGGAGGAAGAGGTGGCTACACCTTC. This encodes CAARAGGGRGGYTF.